Below, 21 T cell receptor beta chains from the same sample are listed, as sequenced in a study of neurological immune-mediated disorders. TCRdb used MiXCR to reprocess the 5' RACE reads, holding one entry per CDR3 protein. The sample shows approximately 28,000 distinct CDR3 sequences, roughly 13% of them seen only once. Time point defined: technical triplicate 2. The sequenced material came from CD4+ T cells from blood. These receptors were taken from a female donor with HTLV-1-associated myelopathy (HAM/TSP).

This clonotype came up many times. This chain links TRBV20-1 with TRBJ2-7; D might be TRBD1 or TRBD2, each matching 5 bases. Germline V gene sequence: CDR1 DFQATT, CDR2 SNEGSKA (reference sequence). This CDR3 has 14 residues. The germline V and J ends were trimmed by 3 bases and 4 bases, with 16 bases remaining between them. In DNA, the CDR3 is TGCAGTGCTAGGGGTGGGACGGACATATACGAGCAGTACTTC. It codes for CSARGGTDIYEQYF.

The table lists this clonotype with many counts. The V gene is TRBV10-3, the J gene TRBJ2-7, with 8 bases fitting TRBD1. CDR1 ENHRY and CDR2 SYGVKD come from the germline V gene. The CDR3 is made up of 14 amino acids. The trim removed 6 bases at V and 5 bases at J, leaving 9 bases unmatched. The DNA of the CDR3 is TGTGCCATCAGCTACGGGCAGGGGGCCGACGAGCAGTACTTC. Residues: CAISYGQGADEQYF.

This clonotype has ten or more counts. This chain uses TRBV12-3 or TRBV12-4 with TRBJ1-1; D is undetermined. The CDR3 is 14 residues long. V was pared by 3 bases and J by 1 base, with 9 bases between. CDR3 nucleotide sequence: TGTGCCAGCAGTTTGGGCCAGGCGAACACTGAAGCTTTCTTT. It specifies CASSLGQANTEAFF.

This clonotype came up many times. V usage is TRBV14 and J usage is TRBJ2-5; a weak D match, TRBD1 (6 bases). V lost 2 bases and J lost 7, with 17 bases in between. Germline CDR1 and CDR2: SGHDN and FVKESK. The CDR3 length is 15 residues. The DNA of the CDR3 is TGTGCCAGCAGCCAACGACCCGACAGAGGGGGGACCCAGTACTTC. Its protein is CASSQRPDRGGTQYF.

This clonotype has a count of ten or more. The chain is built from TRBV5-1 and TRBJ1-1; maybe TRBD1 (6 bases). This CDR3 is 14 amino acids long. With 0 bases removed from V and 3 bases from J, the gap between germline ends came to 9 bases. CDR1 and CDR2 from the germline V gene are SGHRS and YFSETQ. As DNA, the CDR3 is TGCGCCAGCAGCTTGGTTGGGGGCGACACTGAAGCTTTCTTT. Protein product: CASSLVGGDTEAFF.

This clonotype showed up many times. The chain is built from TRBV6-2 or TRBV6-3 and TRBJ2-7, with D hard to call. The V and J ends lost 7 bases and 0 bases respectively, with 13 bases between them. The CDR3 runs 14 residues. Germline CDR1 MNHEY, CDR2 SVGEGT. Written as DNA, the CDR3 is TGTGCCAGCACCCTCGTTGGAAGCTCCTACGAGCAGTACTTC. Its protein product is CASTLVGSSYEQYF.

This clonotype was counted a single time. This may stem from a read error, because a much larger clone lies one nucleotide away. The V and J genes are TRBV6-6 and TRBJ2-3, with a tentative D call TRBD1 (5 bases). CDR3 length equals 14 residues. Deletions cut 5 bases from V and 4 bases from J, with 13 bases between. The germline gives CDR1 MNHNY, CDR2 SVGAGI (reference sequence). CDR3 sequence (DNA): TGTGCCAGCAGTCCATGGGGCGCCGCAGATACGCAGTATTTT. Its translation: CASSPWGAADTQYF.

There are many counts of this clonotype. This chain links TRBV29-1 with TRBJ2-3, with 8 bases fitting TRBD1. Losses at the gene ends were 4 bases for V and 2 bases for J; bases not matched to a gene: 5. The germline V gene has CDR1 SQVTM and CDR2 ANQGSEA. There are 14 residues in the CDR3. The CDR3 DNA follows: TGCAGCGTTGGTGGGACAGGTAACACAGATACGCAGTATTTT. Its translation is CSVGGTGNTDTQYF.

This clonotype came up many times. This chain joins TRBV20-1 and TRBJ2-5, with TRBD2 matching 10 bases. The V and J ends lost 4 bases and 3 bases, in that order; junction bases with no gene match: 5. Germline assignment: CDR1 DFQATT and CDR2 SNEGSKA (reference sequence). The CDR3 length is 14 residues. The CDR3 sequence: CSATAGGPEETQYF. CDR3 DNA sequence: TGCAGTGCTACAGCGGGAGGGCCGGAAGAGACCCAGTACTTC.

This clonotype was observed at least ten times. The chain recombines TRBV20-1 with TRBJ2-3; a weak D match, TRBD2 (6 bases). Deletions cut 5 bases from V and 5 bases from J, with 17 bases between. This CDR3 comprises 14 residues. Germline-derived CDR1 and CDR2 are DFQATT and SNEGSKA (reference sequence). The CDR3 loop is CSAQVGGSGDTQYF. The CDR3 DNA sequence: TGCAGTGCTCAGGTCGGGGGTTCAGGAGATACGCAGTATTTT.

This clonotype showed up many times. This sequence joins TRBV11-3 and TRBJ2-1; TRBD2 might be the D (5 bases). Between the trimmed V and J ends, which lost 0 bases and 8 bases, there was a span of 11 bases. Germline CDR1 is SGHNT and CDR2 is YENEEA. The length of the CDR3 is 14 residues. This CDR3 reads CASSLEASSDEQFF. CDR3 coding DNA: TGTGCCAGCAGCTTAGAAGCTAGCTCGGATGAGCAGTTCTTC.

The chain couples TRBV20-1 to TRBJ1-6, with D uncertain. From germline, CDR1 is DFQATT and CDR2 SNEGSKA (reference sequence). V dropped 0 bases and J dropped 14 bases, with 23 bases sitting between them. This CDR3 is 16 amino acids long. CDR3 coding DNA: TGCAGTGCTAGAGATCATACCCTAGGACCAACGGGTACCCTCCACTTT. This codes for CSARDHTLGPTGTLHF.

In this sample, this clonotype turned up many times. The rearrangement links TRBV4-3 to TRBJ2-3, with D possibly TRBD1 on 5 matching bases. V was shortened by 3 bases and J by 4 bases, with 11 bases between the two germline ends. This CDR3 spans 14 amino acids. Germline-derived CDR1 and CDR2 are LGHNA and YSLEER. CDR3 region: CASSHTQGADTQYF. As DNA, the CDR3 is TGCGCCAGCAGCCATACGCAGGGCGCAGATACGCAGTATTTT.

Many counts were recorded for this clonotype. This CDR3 reads CASSETGAAVGEEQYF. DNA of the CDR3: TGTGCCAGCAGCGAAACGGGGGCGGCGGTTGGCGAGGAGCAGTACTTC. This rearrangement joins TRBV5-5 to TRBJ2-7; the D gene could be TRBD1 or TRBD2 (6 bases each). Trimming took off 4 bases at V and 7 bases at J, with 24 bases between the two ends. The CDR3 has 16 amino acids. CDR1 is SGHKS and CDR2 is YYEKEE in the germline V gene (reference sequence). Variable domain in full (rest from reference TRBV5-5 and TRBJ2-7): DAGVTQSPTHLIKTRGQQVTLRCSPISGHKSVSWYQQVLGQGPQFIFQYYEKEERGRGNFPDRFSARQFPNYSSELNVNALLLGDSALYLCASSETGAAVGEEQYFGPGTRLTVT.

This clonotype was counted many times. This chain joins TRBV5-5 and TRBJ2-1; tentatively, D is TRBD1 or TRBD2 (6 bases each). The germline V and J ends were trimmed by 4 bases and 5 bases, with 16 bases remaining between them. This CDR3 comprises 15 residues. The germline gives CDR1 SGHKS, CDR2 YYEKEE (reference sequence). The CDR3 here is CASSRGTRTDNEQFF. The CDR3 bases are TGTGCCAGCAGCCGCGGGACACGGACAGACAATGAGCAGTTCTTC.

In this sample, this clonotype turned up many times. This rearrangement joins TRBV20-1 to TRBJ2-5; no clear D gene. CDR1 is DFQATT and CDR2 is SNEGSKA in the germline V gene (reference sequence). This CDR3 has 12 residues. V dropped 1 base and J dropped 5 bases, with 8 bases sitting between them. The CDR3 DNA is TGCAGTGCTAGAGGGGCTCGGGAGACCCAGTACTTC. The encoded protein is CSARGARETQYF.

This clonotype occurred a few times. An end of the junction does not agree with germline; a read error may underlie this. The chain combines TRBV28 with TRBJ2-5; perhaps TRBD2 as D (6 bases). This CDR3 contains 11 residues. Germline CDR1 reads MDHEN; CDR2 reads SYDVKM. The DNA of the CDR3 is TGTGCCAGCAGCCAGGGACTTAAAGCCCACTTC. Its protein product is CASSQGLKAHF.

This clonotype is classed as medium-sized. CDR3 sequence (DNA): TGTGCCACAGCCGGGACTAGCGGGGGGGCCTCAGATACGCAGTATTTT. Amino acids: CATAGTSGGASDTQYF. J is TRBJ2-3 and V is TRBV24-1; 16 nucleotides agree with TRBD2. The CDR3 is 16 residues long. Germline CDR1 KGHDR, CDR2 SFDVKD. V shed 10 bases, J shed 4 bases, and the junction held 7 bases outside the gene matches.

This clonotype was counted ten times or more. This sequence joins TRBV11-3 and TRBJ2-6; D is ambiguous. The CDR3 consists of 15 residues. V lost 5 bases, J lost 4 bases, and 12 bases lay in between. Germline V lookup: CDR1 SGHNT, CDR2 YENEEA. The CDR3 loop is CASSPVLGGANVLTF. CDR3 sequence (DNA): TGTGCCAGCAGCCCCGTTTTGGGAGGGGCCAACGTCCTGACTTTC.

There are many counts of this clonotype. This rearrangement joins TRBV24-1 to TRBJ2-5, with D perhaps matching TRBD1 (6 bases). The CDR3 loop spans 17 amino acids. The V end lost 5 bases, the J end lost 5 bases, and 23 bases lay between the germline ends. Germline V gene lookup returns CDR1 KGHDR and CDR2 SFDVKD. CDR3 amino acids: CATSVRDTRVGGETQYF. The CDR3 DNA reads as TGTGCCACCAGTGTAAGGGACACCCGAGTAGGTGGGGAGACCCAGTACTTC.

Sample share makes this clonotype medium-sized. The chain uses TRBV2 and TRBJ2-7; D uncertain. This CDR3 region has 10 residues. Trimming took 5 bases from V and 2 from J, leaving 1 base between them. CDR1 is SNHLY and CDR2 is FYNNEI in the germline V gene. This chain's CDR3 is CASSTYEQYF. The CDR3 DNA is TGTGCCAGCAGTACCTACGAGCAGTACTTC. Together with reference TRBV2 and TRBJ2-7, the CDR3 gives the full variable domain: EPEVTQTPSHQVTQMGQEVILRCVPISNHLYFYWYRQILGQKVEFLVSFYNNEISEKSEIFDDQFSVERPDGSNFTLKIRSTKLEDSAMYFCASSTYEQYFGPGTRLTVT.